This is a list of T cell receptor beta chains from one sample in a study of blood T cell repertoires in COVID-19. The assay was immunoSEQ multiplex PCR, and TCRdb's table has in-frame clones only and misses some. Here the sample spans fewer than 250,000 clones, over 80% being singletons. The sample consisted of peripheral blood. The receptors originated from a human donor in a cohort sampled during active COVID-19. CDR3s include the opening cysteine and the closing phenylalanine or tryptophan. D genes are given only for firm matches. The size field is filled for only some rows; it gives once, few, many or a size class.

TRBV3-1/TRBV3-2,-,TRBJ2-5,-,CASRWTAQETQYF,TGTGCCAGCAGGTGGACAGCCCAAGAGACCCAGTACTTC
TRBV6-5,-,TRBJ1-4,-,CASRGGPTNEKLFF,TGTGCCAGCAGAGGAGGACCAACTAATGAAAAACTGTTTTTT
TRBV21-1,-,TRBJ2-1,-,CASSPPRVGVNNEQFF,TGTGCCAGCAGCCCCCCTCGTGTCGGGGTCAACAATGAGCAGTTCTTC
TRBV24-1,-,TRBJ1-4,TRBD1,CATTGTGCYGEKLFF,TGTGCCACCACCGGGACAGGATGCTACGGTGAAAAACTGTTTTTT
TRBV20-1,few,TRBJ1-4,-,CSASAEPGEKLFF,TGCAGTGCTAGTGCGGAACCCGGGGAAAAACTGTTTTTT
TRBV5-1,many,TRBJ2-2,TRBD1,CASSWGQGNTGELFF,TGCGCCAGCAGCTGGGGACAGGGTAACACCGGGGAGCTGTTTTTT
TRBV19,-,TRBJ1-5,-,CASSLRLGNQPQHF,TGTGCCAGTAGTCTACGGCTCGGGAATCAGCCCCAGCATTTT
TRBV2,-,TRBJ1-5,-,CASSEEGDVNQPQHF,TGTGCCAGCAGTGAAGAAGGAGATGTAAATCAGCCCCAGCATTTT
TRBV29-1,-,TRBJ2-5,-,CSSYYGADQETQYF,TGCAGCTCCTATTACGGAGCGGATCAAGAGACCCAGTACTTC
TRBV10-2,-,TRBJ2-3,TRBD2,CASSESGGGADTQYF,TGCGCCAGCAGTGAGTCCGGCGGGGGGGCAGATACGCAGTATTTT
TRBV7-9,-,TRBJ1-2,TRBD1,CASSLGQSNYGYTF,TGTGCCAGCAGCTTGGGACAGTCTAACTATGGCTACACCTTC
TRBV24-1,-,TRBJ2-1,-,CATSDLRGSHGDRFYNEQFF,TGTGCCACCAGTGATTTGCGAGGCTCCCATGGCGACAGATTCTACAATGAGCAGTTCTTC
TRBV5-4,-,TRBJ2-7,TRBD2,CASSTFSGRSSYEQYF,TGTGCCAGCAGCACTTTTAGCGGGAGAAGCTCCTACGAGCAGTACTTC
TRBV19,many,TRBJ1-3,-,CASSGGTLASGNTIYF,TGTGCCAGTAGTGGAGGGACCCTGGCCTCCGGAAACACCATATATTTT
TRBV7-8,-,TRBJ2-5,-,CASSLKETQYF,TGTGCCAGCAGCCTTAAAGAGACCCAGTACTTC
TRBV28,-,TRBJ2-2,TRBD1,CASSPSDRYANTGELFF,TGTGCCAGCAGCCCTTCGGACAGGTACGCGAACACCGGGGAGCTGTTTTTT
TRBV3-1/TRBV3-2,-,TRBJ1-2,-,CASSRSKEGDGHF,TGTGCCAGCAGCCGCTCAAAGGAGGGAGATGGACACTTC
TRBV18,-,TRBJ2-7,-,CASSPSTLYEQYF,TGTGCCAGCTCACCAAGCACCCTCTACGAGCAGTACTTC
TRBV12-5,-,TRBJ1-5,TRBD1,CASVGQGVSQPQHF,TGTGCTAGTGTCGGACAGGGGGTGAGTCAGCCCCAGCATTTT
TRBV15,many,TRBJ2-7,-,CATSRGGDSYEQYF,TGTGCCACCAGCAGAGGGGGGGACTCCTACGAGCAGTACTTC
TRBV6-1,many,TRBJ1-2,-,CASSEGVREYGYTF,TGTGCCAGCAGTGAAGGCGTTAGAGAATATGGCTACACCTTC
TRBV6-5,-,TRBJ1-4,-,CASSSSRVEKNEKLFF,TGTGCCAGCAGTTCATCTCGTGTAGAGAAAAATGAAAAACTGTTTTTT
TRBV24-1,-,TRBJ2-3,-,CATGGGGYTDTQYF,TGTGCCACGGGCGGTGGAGGGTACACAGATACGCAGTATTTT
TRBV10-1,-,TRBJ2-2,-,CASSESYRHGELFF,TGCGCCAGCAGTGAGAGTTACCGACACGGGGAGCTGTTTTTT
TRBV10-3,-,TRBJ1-6,TRBD1,CAIRPDRGNNSPLHF,TGTGCCATCAGGCCTGACAGGGGGAATAATTCACCCCTCCACTTT
TRBV19,-,TRBJ1-4,TRBD1,CASKDEGQAATNEKLFF,TGTGCCAGTAAGGATGAGGGACAGGCTGCAACTAATGAAAAACTGTTTTTT